These T cell receptor beta chains were read from a single sample in a study of blood T cell repertoires in COVID-19. The assay was immunoSEQ multiplex PCR, and TCRdb's table has in-frame clones only and misses some. The sample includes about 88,000 clones, approximately 91% of them seen just once. Sequencing used peripheral blood. The receptors here all came from a human donor with active COVID-19. The donor label of this sample is uncertain. The CDR3 runs from the conserved cysteine through the conserved F or W. A D gene is named only where the DNA matches it firmly. Only some rows state a clone size, as once, few, many or a class for expanded clones.

NA,TRBD1,TRBV7-9,TRBJ1-2,CASSFAGGGYGYTF,TGTGCCAGCAGCTTTGCAGGGGGCGGCTATGGCTACACCTTC
NA,NA,TRBV6-5,TRBJ1-2,CASHDSFYGYTF,TGTGCCAGCCATGACAGTTTCTATGGCTACACCTTC
NA,NA,TRBV11-3,TRBJ2-2,CASGGGPNTGELFF,TGTGCCAGCGGAGGGGGCCCGAACACCGGGGAGCTGTTTTTT
NA,TRBD2,TRBV3-1/TRBV3-2,TRBJ2-3,CASTRMISGAPTDTQYF,TGTGCCAGCACCCGGATGATTAGCGGGGCACCCACAGATACGCAGTATTTT
once,TRBD2,TRBV29-1,TRBJ2-1,CSVAASGGAYNEQFF,TGCAGCGTCGCCGCTAGCGGGGGGGCGTACAATGAGCAGTTCTTC
NA,TRBD2,TRBV5-4,TRBJ2-7,CASSPGGGGQVEQYF,TGTGCCAGCAGCCCGGGGGGCGGGGGGCAGGTCGAGCAGTACTTC
NA,TRBD2,TRBV7-3,TRBJ2-3,CASSAEGGGADTQYF,TGTGCCAGCAGCGCAGAGGGCGGGGGTGCAGATACGCAGTATTTT
NA,TRBD2,TRBV4-3,TRBJ2-3,CASSRASGGFTDTQYF,TGCGCCAGCAGCCGGGCTAGCGGGGGCTTCACAGATACGCAGTATTTT
NA,TRBD1,TRBV28,TRBJ2-6,CASLTNQGGAGANVLTF,TGTGCCAGCCTTACGAACCAAGGGGGCGCTGGGGCCAACGTCCTGACTTTC
NA,TRBD1,TRBV11-2,TRBJ1-4,CASSIPTGGYRLFF,TGTGCCAGCAGCATACCGACAGGGGGCTACAGGCTGTTTTTT
NA,TRBD1,TRBV3-1/TRBV3-2,TRBJ1-2,CASSQGLGTGSYGYTF,TGTGCCAGCAGCCAAGGGCTCGGGACAGGGTCCTATGGCTACACCTTC
NA,NA,TRBV5-1,TRBJ2-1,CASSAGQLTYNEQFF,TGCGCCAGCAGCGCGGGACAGCTCACCTACAATGAGCAGTTCTTC
once,NA,TRBV15,TRBJ2-3,CATSREPTGIVADTQYF,TGTGCCACCAGCAGAGAACCCACAGGGATAGTAGCAGATACGCAGTATTTT
NA,TRBD1,TRBV10-3,TRBJ1-2,CAITPTGSGNYGYTF,TGTGCCATCACCCCGACAGGGTCTGGCAACTATGGCTACACCTTC
once,TRBD1,TRBV6-5,TRBJ2-3,CASSSRTGDGGSF,TGTGCCAGCAGTTCCCGGACAGGGGACGGGGGCAGCTTT
NA,NA,TRBV5-1,TRBJ1-1,CASSLAGGSEAFF,TGCGCCAGCAGCTTGGCGGGGGGCAGTGAAGCTTTCTTT
NA,NA,TRBV4-3,TRBJ2-1,CASSQGWGVREQFF,TGCGCCAGCAGCCAAGGATGGGGGGTAAGAGAGCAGTTCTTC
NA,TRBD1,TRBV2,TRBJ2-7,CASSERGQGPVEQYF,TGTGCCAGCAGTGAAAGAGGACAGGGACCAGTCGAGCAGTACTTC
NA,NA,TRBV19,TRBJ1-2,CASSIAQRSYYGYTF,TGTGCCAGTAGTATAGCTCAGCGCTCCTACTATGGCTACACCTTC
NA,TRBD1,TRBV6-5,TRBJ2-7,CATMGQLYYEQYF,TGTGCCACGATGGGACAGCTCTATTACGAGCAGTACTTC
NA,TRBD2,TRBV7-6,TRBJ2-3,CASSLGTRARTDTQYF,TGTGCCAGCAGCTTAGGGACTAGAGCCCGCACAGATACGCAGTATTTT
NA,TRBD1,TRBV6-1,TRBJ1-3,CASSEYAGGAGNTIYF,TGTGCCAGCAGTGAATACGCAGGGGGCGCCGGAAACACCATATATTTT
NA,TRBD1,TRBV6-5,TRBJ1-6,CATRGPDSPLHF,TGTGCCACTAGGGGGCCGGATTCACCCCTCCACTTT
NA,NA,TRBV3-1/TRBV3-2,TRBJ2-5,CASPGTQYF,TGTGCCAGCCCCGGGACCCAGTACTTC
NA,NA,TRBV7-3,TRBJ1-2,CASSLGPEKVHGYTF,TGTGCCAGCAGCTTAGGTCCCGAGAAAGTTCATGGCTACACCTTC
NA,NA,TRBV2,TRBJ1-1,CASREGELSTEAFF,TGTGCCAGCCGGGAGGGGGAATTGAGCACTGAAGCTTTCTTT
once,NA,TRBV4-1,TRBJ2-2,CASSQDVPGQLAGELFF,TGCGCCAGCAGCCAAGACGTTCCAGGACAGCTTGCCGGGGAGCTGTTTTTT
NA,NA,TRBV6-5,TRBJ1-5,CASGGDYSNQPQHF,TGTGCATCCGGCGGGGATTATAGCAATCAGCCCCAGCATTTT
NA,TRBD2,TRBV19,TRBJ2-1,CASTRLAGGPSNEQFF,TGTGCCAGTACCCGCCTAGCGGGGGGGCCTAGCAATGAGCAGTTCTTC
NA,NA,TRBV7-9,TRBJ2-7,CASSIQGYEQYF,TGTGCCAGCAGCATCCAGGGGTACGAGCAGTACTTC
NA,TRBD1,TRBV5-5,TRBJ1-3,CASSLADRGQSAGNTIYF,TGTGCCAGCAGCTTGGCGGACAGGGGGCAATCGGCTGGAAACACCATATATTTT
NA,TRBD1,TRBV28,TRBJ1-5,CAGSQGGGNQPQHF,TGTGCCGGATCACAGGGGGGGGGCAATCAGCCCCAGCATTTT
NA,NA,TRBV28,TRBJ2-5,CASSLRGYREETQYF,TGTGCCAGCAGTTTAAGGGGATATCGAGAAGAGACCCAGTACTTC
NA,NA,TRBV11-2,TRBJ2-7,CATAWGTSDEQYF,TGTGCCACCGCGTGGGGCACCTCCGACGAGCAGTACTTC
NA,NA,TRBV20-1,TRBJ2-1,CSAGGLNEQFF,TGCAGTGCCGGGGGGCTCAATGAGCAGTTCTTC
NA,NA,TRBV11-2,TRBJ2-3,CASSLEAEVRTQYF,TGTGCCAGCAGCTTAGAAGCTGAGGTTAGGACGCAGTATTTT
NA,NA,TRBV7-9,TRBJ1-1,CASSLSGTEAFF,TGTGCCAGCAGCTTATCAGGTACTGAAGCTTTCTTT
few,TRBD1,TRBV7-2,TRBJ2-5,CASSPDRAAQETQYF,TGTGCCAGCAGCCCCGACAGGGCGGCTCAAGAGACCCAGTACTTC
NA,NA,TRBV2,TRBJ2-5,CASSEELVGETQYF,TGTGCCAGCAGTGAAGAACTAGTAGGAGAGACCCAGTACTTC
NA,TRBD2,TRBV3-1/TRBV3-2,TRBJ2-3,CASSRLRGSGGAGDTQYF,TGTGCCAGCAGCCGCCTAAGGGGTAGCGGGGGGGCGGGAGATACGCAGTATTTT
NA,TRBD1,TRBV28,TRBJ2-1,CASGGTGGTIIEQFF,TGTGCCAGCGGCGGGACAGGGGGCACGATAATTGAGCAGTTCTTC
NA,NA,TRBV7-9,TRBJ1-5,CASSFTGMGNQPQHF,TGTGCCAGCAGCTTTACAGGGATGGGCAATCAGCCCCAGCATTTT
NA,NA,TRBV4-2,TRBJ1-1,CASSQDSRGREAFF,TGTGCCAGCAGCCAAGATTCACGAGGGCGGGAAGCTTTCTTT
NA,NA,TRBV11-2,TRBJ2-2,CASSLDLLTGELFF,TGTGCCAGCAGCTTAGATTTACTGACCGGGGAGCTGTTTTTT
NA,TRBD1,TRBV2,TRBJ2-1,CASSDPGGSYNEQFF,TGTGCCAGCAGTGACCCAGGGGGTTCCTACAATGAGCAGTTCTTC
NA,TRBD1,TRBV4-1,TRBJ1-6,CASSQGGRGLSPLHF,TGCGCCAGCAGCCAAGGGGGCAGGGGGCTTTCACCCCTCCACTTT
once,NA,TRBV10-1,TRBJ2-7,CASSEYRGATYEQYF,TGCGCCAGCAGTGAGTACCGCGGGGCCACCTACGAGCAGTACTTC
NA,TRBD2,TRBV7-2,TRBJ2-1,CASSPTGTSGGARNEQFF,TGTGCCAGCAGCCCGACCGGGACTAGCGGGGGGGCTCGGAATGAGCAGTTCTTC
NA,NA,TRBV4-3,TRBJ2-3,CASSQEGGPGTDTQYF,TGCGCCAGCAGCCAAGAGGGCGGGCCTGGCACAGATACGCAGTATTTT
NA,TRBD2,TRBV5-1,TRBJ2-7,CASRRRGSSYEQYF,TGCGCCAGCAGGAGGCGGGGGAGCTCCTACGAGCAGTACTTC